The TCR beta chain under discussion was sequenced for a study of T-cell memory formation after mild COVID-19. Overall study results and limits: Whereas later expanders leaned CD4+, clones contracting day 15 to 85 showed a balanced CD4/CD8 makeup. Some clones that responded were present in memory (sampled pre-infection), which suggests cross-reactive memory joined.

Germline CDR1 reads SGHVS; CDR2 reads FQNEAQ. With 1 base clipped from V and 4 bases from J, the junction kept 6 bases outside the gene matches. The CDR3 is made up of 17 amino acids. A single record per CDR3 protein comes from TCRdb applying MiXCR to the 5' RACE reads. This table has approximately 150,000 distinct CDR3 sequences, about 19% appearing once. Concerning this clonotype: Its antigen is undetermined.

The gene calls are TRBV7-8 and TRBJ1-5; 11 nucleotides agree with TRBD1. The clonotype originates from an adult woman who had mild COVID-19 (a few samples of this study predate the infection). Cell type and time point are not known. The sequenced sample consisted of PBMCs or a T cell subset sorted from them (not recorded which). The CDR3 coding sequence is TGTGCCAGCAGCTTAGGGACAGGGGGCGGAGGGAATCAGCCCCAGCATTTT. Encoded protein: CASSLGTGGGGNQPQHF.